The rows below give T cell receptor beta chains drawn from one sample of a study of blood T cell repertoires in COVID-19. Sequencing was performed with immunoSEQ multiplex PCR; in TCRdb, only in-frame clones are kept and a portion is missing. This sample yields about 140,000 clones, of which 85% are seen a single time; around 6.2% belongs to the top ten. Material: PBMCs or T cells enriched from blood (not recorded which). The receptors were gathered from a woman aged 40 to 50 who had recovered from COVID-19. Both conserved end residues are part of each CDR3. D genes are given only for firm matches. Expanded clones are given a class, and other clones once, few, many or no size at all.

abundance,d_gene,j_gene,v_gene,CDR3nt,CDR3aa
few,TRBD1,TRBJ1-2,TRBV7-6,TGTGCCAGCAGCCGGCAGGCCACAGGGGGTGGTCCAGCTAACTATGGCTACACCTTC,CASSRQATGGGPANYGYTF
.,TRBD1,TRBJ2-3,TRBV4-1,TGCGCCAGCAGCCAAGATACGGGGACAGGGAGGTCAGATACGCAGTATTTT,CASSQDTGTGRSDTQYF
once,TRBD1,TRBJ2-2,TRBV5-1,TGCGCCAGCAGCTTGGGACAGGGGAACACCGGGGAGCTGTTTTTT,CASSLGQGNTGELFF
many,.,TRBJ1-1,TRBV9,TGTGCCAGCAGCGTAGGGTCAGTGAACACTGAAGCTTTCTTT,CASSVGSVNTEAFF
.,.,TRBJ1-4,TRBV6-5,TGTGCCAGCAGGGGCTTCGGTGAAAAACTGTTTTTT,CASRGFGEKLFF
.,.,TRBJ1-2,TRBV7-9,TGTGCCAGCAGCGTGGCACGGGGGGGAAACTATGGCTACACCTTC,CASSVARGGNYGYTF
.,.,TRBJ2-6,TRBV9,TGTGCCAGCAGCACCACGCGGGACGACTCTGGGGCCAACGTCCTGACTTTC,CASSTTRDDSGANVLTF
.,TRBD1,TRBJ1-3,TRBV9,TGTGCCAGCAGCACCACGGACAGGACTGGAAACACCATATATTTT,CASSTTDRTGNTIYF
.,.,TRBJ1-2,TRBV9,TGTGCCAGTCTCAACGGGGTTGATGGCTACACCTTC,CASLNGVDGYTF
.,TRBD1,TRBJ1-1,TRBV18,TGTGCCAGCTCAATTTCCGGGACAGCTGAAGCTTTCTTT,CASSISGTAEAFF
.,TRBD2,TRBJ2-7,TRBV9,TGTGCCAGCAGCACCCAGGCCGGGGGGTACGAGCAGTACTTC,CASSTQAGGYEQYF
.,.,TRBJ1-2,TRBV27,TGTGCCAGCAGGGCGGGAGGGAATGGCTACACCTTC,CASRAGGNGYTF
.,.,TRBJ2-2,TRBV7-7,TGTGCCAGCAGCTTAACTGCGAACACCGGGGAGCTGTTTTTT,CASSLTANTGELFF
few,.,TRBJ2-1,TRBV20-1,TGCAGTGCTAGTGTCCTCTGGGGGCTAGCGGCTAGGGGTGAGCAGTTCTTC,CSASVLWGLAARGEQFF
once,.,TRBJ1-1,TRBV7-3,TGTGCCAGCAGTATCGACTTAAGCACTGAAGCTTTCTTT,CASSIDLSTEAFF
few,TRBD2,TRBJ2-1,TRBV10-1,TGCGCCAAGATAGCGGGAGGGCCACGGTTCTTC,CAKIAGGPRFF
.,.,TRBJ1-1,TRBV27,TGTGCCAGCAGTTTGGGCGGGGGGAACACTGAAGCTTTCTTT,CASSLGGGNTEAFF
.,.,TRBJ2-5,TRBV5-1,TGCGCCAGCAGCTCGGGACACCCGATCCCGGAGACCCAGTACTTC,CASSSGHPIPETQYF
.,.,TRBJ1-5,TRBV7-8,TGTGCCAGCAGCTTAGACAGGAATCAGCCCCAGCATTTT,CASSLDRNQPQHF
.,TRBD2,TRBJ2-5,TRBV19,TGTGCCAGTAGTATGAGCGGGGGGGCCCGTGTCGACCAAGAGACCCAGTACTTC,CASSMSGGARVDQETQYF
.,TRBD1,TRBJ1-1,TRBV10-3,TGTGCCATCACCGGGACAGGGGACTTTGGTGAAGCTTTCTTT,CAITGTGDFGEAFF
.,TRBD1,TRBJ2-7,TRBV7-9,TGTGCCAGCGGGACAGACTACGAGCAGTACTTC,CASGTDYEQYF
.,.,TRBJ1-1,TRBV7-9,TGTGCCAGCAGCTTAGCGCTCGGGAATGAAGCTTTCTTT,CASSLALGNEAFF
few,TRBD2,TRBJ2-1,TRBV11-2,TGTGCCAGCAGCGGGATCGGGGGTCGGAGCGGGAGGGCCAATGAGCAGTTCTTC,CASSGIGGRSGRANEQFF
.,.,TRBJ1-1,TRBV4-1,TGCGCCAGCAGCCAAGATCCCCAGGGGACCACTGAAGCTTTCTTT,CASSQDPQGTTEAFF
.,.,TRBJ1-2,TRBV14,TGTGCCAGCAGCCAAGGGGCAGTAGGTGGCTACACCTTC,CASSQGAVGGYTF
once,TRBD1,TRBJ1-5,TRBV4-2,TGTGCCAGCAGGGCACAGGGGTATGGCAATCAGCCCCAGCATTTT,CASRAQGYGNQPQHF
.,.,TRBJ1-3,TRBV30,TGTGCCTGCGGACAGACAAAAGGACACGGCATATATTTT,CACGQTKGHGIYF
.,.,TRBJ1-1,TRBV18,TGTGCCAGCTCACCGGACAGTATTTCCTTTTGGGCTTTCTTT,CASSPDSISFWAFF
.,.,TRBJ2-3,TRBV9,TGTGCCAGCAGCCCAGATCATACGCAGTATTTT,CASSPDHTQYF
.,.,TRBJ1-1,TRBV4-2,TGTGCCAGCAGCCCGTTCGGTTTGAGCACTGAAGCTTTCTTT,CASSPFGLSTEAFF
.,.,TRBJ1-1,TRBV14,TGTGCCAGCAGCCCAACAGGATTATTGAACACTGAAGCTTTCTTT,CASSPTGLLNTEAFF
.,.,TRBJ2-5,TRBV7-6,TGTGCCAGCAGCTTCGACTGGGGGGGCCAGGAGACCCAGTACTTC,CASSFDWGGQETQYF
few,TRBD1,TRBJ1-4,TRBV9,TGTGCCAGCAGCGTAGAAGGGACAGGGTTAAGAAAACTGTTTTTT,CASSVEGTGLRKLFF
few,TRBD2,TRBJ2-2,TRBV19,TGTGCCAGTAGTTTAGGACTAGCGGGTAACACCGGGGAGCTGTTTTTT,CASSLGLAGNTGELFF
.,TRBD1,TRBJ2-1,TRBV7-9,TGTGCCAGCAGCTCGGACAGGGGGGAGTTCTTC,CASSSDRGEFF
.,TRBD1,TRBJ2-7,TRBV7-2,TGTGCCAGCAGTTCCGGGACAGGATACGAGCAGTACTTC,CASSSGTGYEQYF
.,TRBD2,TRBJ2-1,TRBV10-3,TGTGCCATCAGTGGGCACGGGGGGGCCTCGAGCTCCTACAATGAGCAGTTCTTC,CAISGHGGASSSYNEQFF
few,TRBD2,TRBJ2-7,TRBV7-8,TGTGCCAGCAGCTCTCTCCCCGGGACTAGCGGGAGTAGTGGGATCTACGAGCAGTACTTC,CASSSLPGTSGSSGIYEQYF
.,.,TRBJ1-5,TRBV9,TGTGCCAGCAGCGTAGCCTCTTTTCAGCCCCAGCATTTT,CASSVASFQPQHF